A selection of T cell receptor beta chains follows, all from one sample in a study of T cells in Graves' hyperthyroidism and ophthalmopathy. TCRdb used MiXCR to reprocess the multiplex PCR reads, holding one entry per CDR3 protein. The sample shows about 840,000 distinct CDR3 sequences, 35% to 45% of them seen only once. Sequencing was performed on blood. The receptors come from a man aged 18 to 29 with Graves' hyperthyroidism. Both conserved end residues are part of each CDR3. A D gene is named only where the DNA matches it firmly. Part of the rows lack a size; the others show once, few, many or a class for expanded clones.

j_call: TRBJ2-7; d_call: -; v_call: TRBV7-6; clone_size: few; cdr3_nt: TGTGCCAGCAGCCCCGGCGCAGGATCGGGCGAGCAGTACTTC; cdr3_aa: CASSPGAGSGEQYF
j_call: TRBJ1-1; d_call: -; v_call: TRBV7-9; clone_size: -; cdr3_nt: TGTGCCAGCAGCTTCTCCCAGGGGAACACTGAAGCTTTCTTT; cdr3_aa: CASSFSQGNTEAFF
j_call: TRBJ2-5; d_call: TRBD2; v_call: TRBV20-1; clone_size: few; cdr3_nt: TGCAGTGCTCAGAGGACTAGCGGGAAAGAGACCCAGTACTTC; cdr3_aa: CSAQRTSGKETQYF
j_call: TRBJ2-5; d_call: -; v_call: TRBV4-2; clone_size: -; cdr3_nt: TGTGCCAGCAGCCCTAGCTTATCAGGGCGTGGAGAGACCCAGTACTTC; cdr3_aa: CASSPSLSGRGETQYF
j_call: TRBJ1-2; d_call: -; v_call: TRBV9; clone_size: many; cdr3_nt: TGTGCCAGCAGCGTAGCGGACGGTAATGGCTACACCTTC; cdr3_aa: CASSVADGNGYTF
j_call: TRBJ2-5; d_call: -; v_call: TRBV20-1; clone_size: -; cdr3_nt: TGCAGTGCTAGAGATTTCCACGCGGGGCAAGAGACCCAGTACTTC; cdr3_aa: CSARDFHAGQETQYF
j_call: TRBJ2-7; d_call: -; v_call: TRBV20-1; clone_size: -; cdr3_nt: TGCAGTGCCACAAGGGGGAGGCTTACCTACGAGCAGTACTTC; cdr3_aa: CSATRGRLTYEQYF
j_call: TRBJ2-7; d_call: -; v_call: TRBV7-2; clone_size: -; cdr3_nt: TGTGCCAGCAGTGAGTCGGGTTTCCACAATGAGCAGTACTTC; cdr3_aa: CASSESGFHNEQYF
j_call: TRBJ1-1; d_call: -; v_call: TRBV7-9; clone_size: -; cdr3_nt: TGTGCCAGCAGCCCTCAGCGGGGATATACTGAAGCTTTCTTT; cdr3_aa: CASSPQRGYTEAFF
j_call: TRBJ1-2; d_call: -; v_call: TRBV10-3; clone_size: many; cdr3_nt: TGTGCCATCAGTGCCGCCCCCTCGGTATGGTCCTCTCATGGCTACACCTTC; cdr3_aa: CAISAAPSVWSSHGYTF
j_call: TRBJ1-2; d_call: -; v_call: TRBV10-3; clone_size: many; cdr3_nt: TGTGCCATCAGTGTCGACGGACTCTATGGCTACACCTTC; cdr3_aa: CAISVDGLYGYTF
j_call: TRBJ2-5; d_call: -; v_call: TRBV5-1; clone_size: -; cdr3_nt: TGCGCCAGCAGCTCGCAAGCCCAAGAGACCCAGTACTTC; cdr3_aa: CASSSQAQETQYF
j_call: TRBJ1-2; d_call: -; v_call: TRBV7-9; clone_size: many; cdr3_nt: TGTGCCAGCGCGGGGAGGAACTATGGCTACACCTTC; cdr3_aa: CASAGRNYGYTF
j_call: TRBJ2-7; d_call: TRBD2; v_call: TRBV7-2; clone_size: -; cdr3_nt: TGTGCCAGCAGCGGAATGGGGGGGAATCAAGGGCAGTACTTC; cdr3_aa: CASSGMGGNQGQYF
j_call: TRBJ2-3; d_call: -; v_call: TRBV7-3; clone_size: -; cdr3_nt: TGTGCCAGCAGCCCCCCAAGCACAGATACGCAGTATTTT; cdr3_aa: CASSPPSTDTQYF
j_call: TRBJ2-2; d_call: -; v_call: TRBV12-3/TRBV12-4; clone_size: -; cdr3_nt: TGTGCCAGCGGCCCGGGGACCATCGAGCTGTTTTTT; cdr3_aa: CASGPGTIELFF
j_call: TRBJ2-2; d_call: -; v_call: TRBV12-3/TRBV12-4; clone_size: -; cdr3_nt: TGTGCCAGCAGTTTATTGACAGCCAACACCGGGGAGCTGTTTTTT; cdr3_aa: CASSLLTANTGELFF
j_call: TRBJ1-5; d_call: -; v_call: TRBV20-1; clone_size: many; cdr3_nt: TGCAGTGCTAGAGAAACGGATAGCAATCAGCCCCAGCATTTT; cdr3_aa: CSARETDSNQPQHF
j_call: TRBJ1-2; d_call: -; v_call: TRBV7-9; clone_size: many; cdr3_nt: TGTGCCAGCAGCCTCGCCTGGGGGCTCGGAGGCTACACCTTC; cdr3_aa: CASSLAWGLGGYTF
j_call: TRBJ2-3; d_call: -; v_call: TRBV15; clone_size: -; cdr3_nt: TGTGCCACCAGCAGAGATCGGGCACCAGATACGCAGTATTTT; cdr3_aa: CATSRDRAPDTQYF
j_call: TRBJ1-5; d_call: -; v_call: TRBV10-3; clone_size: -; cdr3_nt: TGTGCCATCAGCCCTGGAGGGGATAGCAATCAGCCCCAGCATTTT; cdr3_aa: CAISPGGDSNQPQHF
j_call: TRBJ2-7; d_call: -; v_call: TRBV7-9; clone_size: few; cdr3_nt: TGTGCCAGCAGCCAAGAAAGTCGGGAGTACGAGCAGTACTTC; cdr3_aa: CASSQESREYEQYF
j_call: TRBJ1-2; d_call: -; v_call: TRBV11-3; clone_size: -; cdr3_nt: TGTGCCAGCAGCTTGCTCGGCGGGAGCCGCTACACCTTC; cdr3_aa: CASSLLGGSRYTF
j_call: TRBJ2-7; d_call: -; v_call: TRBV10-3; clone_size: -; cdr3_nt: TGTGCCATCAGTCAGACGGGACGCGAGCAGTACTTC; cdr3_aa: CAISQTGREQYF
j_call: TRBJ1-3; d_call: TRBD1; v_call: TRBV29-1; clone_size: -; cdr3_nt: TGCAGCGTCATGGGACAGGGTTTAAGTTTT; cdr3_aa: CSVMGQGLSF
j_call: TRBJ1-1; d_call: -; v_call: TRBV9; clone_size: -; cdr3_nt: TGTGCCAGCAGCCAAGATCCCCAGGTAACTGAAGCTTTCTTT; cdr3_aa: CASSQDPQVTEAFF
j_call: TRBJ1-6; d_call: -; v_call: TRBV9; clone_size: -; cdr3_nt: TGCGCCAGCAGCCTCATACATGGCCCGGAGAGGTCACCCCTCCACTTT; cdr3_aa: CASSLIHGPERSPLHF
j_call: TRBJ1-1; d_call: -; v_call: TRBV24-1; clone_size: many; cdr3_nt: TGTGCCACCAGTGATTCCGACGGGACTGAAGCTTTCTTT; cdr3_aa: CATSDSDGTEAFF
j_call: TRBJ2-7; d_call: TRBD2; v_call: TRBV20-1; clone_size: -; cdr3_nt: TGCAGTGCTTTAAGGACTAGCGGACCCTCCTACGAGCAGTACTTC; cdr3_aa: CSALRTSGPSYEQYF
j_call: TRBJ1-1; d_call: -; v_call: TRBV12-3/TRBV12-4; clone_size: -; cdr3_nt: TGTGCCAGCAGTTTCGGATCATCCCAAGCTTTCTTT; cdr3_aa: CASSFGSSQAFF
j_call: TRBJ2-5; d_call: -; v_call: TRBV25-1; clone_size: -; cdr3_nt: TGTGCCAGCAGCGGGACCAAAAAAGAGACCCAGTACTTC; cdr3_aa: CASSGTKKETQYF
j_call: TRBJ1-1; d_call: -; v_call: TRBV7-6; clone_size: -; cdr3_nt: TGTGCCAGTAGCGTTACGGACCTCAACACTGAAGCTTTCTTT; cdr3_aa: CASSVTDLNTEAFF
j_call: TRBJ2-7; d_call: -; v_call: TRBV7-8; clone_size: -; cdr3_nt: TGTGCCAGCAGCTTAGAGGGGGCTAGCGTCTACGAGCAGTACTTC; cdr3_aa: CASSLEGASVYEQYF
j_call: TRBJ2-7; d_call: TRBD1; v_call: TRBV6-1; clone_size: -; cdr3_nt: TGTGCCAGCAGTACCGGGACAGGGAGTCCGCACGAGCAGTACTTC; cdr3_aa: CASSTGTGSPHEQYF
j_call: TRBJ2-5; d_call: TRBD1; v_call: TRBV7-2; clone_size: -; cdr3_nt: TGTGCCAGCAGCTTAGCGGGTCCTCTTTGGACAGGGACGAAAGAGACCCAGTACTTC; cdr3_aa: CASSLAGPLWTGTKETQYF
j_call: TRBJ2-2; d_call: -; v_call: TRBV2; clone_size: few; cdr3_nt: TGTGCCAGCATTAATGGGCCCGGGGAGCTGTTTTTT; cdr3_aa: CASINGPGELFF
j_call: TRBJ2-7; d_call: -; v_call: TRBV25-1; clone_size: -; cdr3_nt: TGTGCCAGCAGCTTGGGGGTTGGGCCGTCTGACCCCTACGAGCAGTACTTC; cdr3_aa: CASSLGVGPSDPYEQYF
j_call: TRBJ2-5; d_call: TRBD2; v_call: TRBV7-9; clone_size: many; cdr3_nt: TGTGCCAGCAGCCTGGAGCGGGAAAGAGAGACCCAGTACTTC; cdr3_aa: CASSLERERETQYF
j_call: TRBJ1-4; d_call: TRBD1; v_call: TRBV12-3/TRBV12-4; clone_size: once; cdr3_nt: TGTGCCAGCAGCCAAGATTCCACAGGGGGCGCAACTAATGAAAAACTGTTTTTT; cdr3_aa: CASSQDSTGGATNEKLFF
j_call: TRBJ2-5; d_call: -; v_call: TRBV2; clone_size: -; cdr3_nt: TGTGCCAGCACTCTTAACCGGGACTCAGAGACCCAGTACTTC; cdr3_aa: CASTLNRDSETQYF
j_call: TRBJ1-5; d_call: TRBD1; v_call: TRBV5-1; clone_size: -; cdr3_nt: TGCGCCAGCAGTCCGGGACAGGGGAGTAATCAGCCCCGGCATTTT; cdr3_aa: CASSPGQGSNQPRHF
j_call: TRBJ2-7; d_call: -; v_call: TRBV7-8; clone_size: once; cdr3_nt: TGTGCCAGCAGCACCACAGACGGATCCTACGAGCAGTACTTC; cdr3_aa: CASSTTDGSYEQYF
j_call: TRBJ1-2; d_call: -; v_call: TRBV29-1; clone_size: -; cdr3_nt: TGCAGCGTTGTCGCCGGGACGGACTATGGCTACACCTTC; cdr3_aa: CSVVAGTDYGYTF
j_call: TRBJ1-1; d_call: -; v_call: TRBV6-5; clone_size: once; cdr3_nt: TGTGCCAGCAGTATACGGGACTGGGGCGGCACTGAAGCTTTCTTT; cdr3_aa: CASSIRDWGGTEAFF
j_call: TRBJ2-6; d_call: -; v_call: TRBV7-8; clone_size: few; cdr3_nt: TGTGCCAGCAGCTTTCCGAGCGGTCAGGAACCTTGGGGGGCCAACGTCCTGACTTTC; cdr3_aa: CASSFPSGQEPWGANVLTF
j_call: TRBJ2-2; d_call: -; v_call: TRBV2; clone_size: few; cdr3_nt: TGTGCCAGCAGCCCTGCCCCTGACACCGGGGAGCTGTTTTTT; cdr3_aa: CASSPAPDTGELFF
j_call: TRBJ1-5; d_call: -; v_call: TRBV10-2; clone_size: many; cdr3_nt: TGCGCCAGCAGGGGCGACGGCGGCGGTAGCAATCAGCCCCAGCATTTT; cdr3_aa: CASRGDGGGSNQPQHF
j_call: TRBJ2-7; d_call: -; v_call: TRBV2; clone_size: once; cdr3_nt: TGTGCCAGCAGCCAAGGAAGGGACTCCTACGAGCAGTACTTC; cdr3_aa: CASSQGRDSYEQYF
j_call: TRBJ1-2; d_call: -; v_call: TRBV15; clone_size: many; cdr3_nt: TGTGCCACCAGCAGATCAGGCTCCAACTATGGCTACACCTTC; cdr3_aa: CATSRSGSNYGYTF
j_call: TRBJ1-2; d_call: TRBD1; v_call: TRBV20-1; clone_size: -; cdr3_nt: TGCAGTGCCTCGACAGGGACCTATGGCTACACCTTC; cdr3_aa: CSASTGTYGYTF
j_call: TRBJ2-7; d_call: -; v_call: TRBV9; clone_size: few; cdr3_nt: TGTGCCAGCAGTCCCCGACAGGTTCCCTACGAGCAGTACTTC; cdr3_aa: CASSPRQVPYEQYF
j_call: TRBJ1-1; d_call: -; v_call: TRBV5-5; clone_size: few; cdr3_nt: TGTGCCAGCAGCTATACCGGGACGGTGGGGATGAACACTGAAGCTTTCTTT; cdr3_aa: CASSYTGTVGMNTEAFF
j_call: TRBJ1-1; d_call: -; v_call: TRBV2; clone_size: few; cdr3_nt: TGTGCCAGCAGTGAAATTTGGGACACAAACACTGAAGCTTTCTTT; cdr3_aa: CASSEIWDTNTEAFF
j_call: TRBJ1-4; d_call: TRBD1; v_call: TRBV10-2; clone_size: -; cdr3_nt: TGCGCCAGCAGTCGGGACAGGGAGCTGAGTGAAAAACTGTTTTTT; cdr3_aa: CASSRDRELSEKLFF
j_call: TRBJ1-1; d_call: TRBD1; v_call: TRBV7-9; clone_size: -; cdr3_nt: TGTGCCAGCAGCTTAGTAGGCAGGGGGCCTACTGAAGCTTTCTTT; cdr3_aa: CASSLVGRGPTEAFF
j_call: TRBJ2-7; d_call: -; v_call: TRBV7-2; clone_size: few; cdr3_nt: TGTGCCAGCAGCGCACTAGGAGGCTCCTACGAGCAGTACTTC; cdr3_aa: CASSALGGSYEQYF